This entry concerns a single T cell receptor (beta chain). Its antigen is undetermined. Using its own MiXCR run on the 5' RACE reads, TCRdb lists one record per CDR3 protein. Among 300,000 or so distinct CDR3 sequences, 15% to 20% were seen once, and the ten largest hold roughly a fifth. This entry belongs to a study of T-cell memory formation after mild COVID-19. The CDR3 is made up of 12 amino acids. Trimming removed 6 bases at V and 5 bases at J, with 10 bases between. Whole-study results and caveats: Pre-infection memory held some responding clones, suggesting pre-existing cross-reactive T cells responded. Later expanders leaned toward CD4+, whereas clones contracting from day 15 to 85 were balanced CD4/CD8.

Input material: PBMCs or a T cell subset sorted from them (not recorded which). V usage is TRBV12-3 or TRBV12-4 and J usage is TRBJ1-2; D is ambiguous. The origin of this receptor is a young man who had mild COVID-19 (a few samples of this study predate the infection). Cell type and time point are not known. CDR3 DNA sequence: TGTGCCAGCAGCCGGGTGGGGTATGGCTACACCTTC. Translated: CASSRVGYGYTF.